These 21 T cell receptor beta chains share one sample of origin, sequenced in a study of T cells in Graves' hyperthyroidism and ophthalmopathy. Using RNA transcripts as the source, TCR beta CDR3 regions were amplified. The primer set for the first-round RT-PCR of the TCR CDR3 was HTBI. TCRdb redid the calling of the multiplex PCR reads with MiXCR, one entry per CDR3 protein. The sample records a few hundred thousand distinct CDR3 sequences, over 13% being singletons. Sequenced sample: blood. These receptors all stem from a woman between 18 and 29 years old with Graves' hyperthyroidism.

This clonotype was seen a handful of times. The chain is built from TRBV2 and TRBJ2-5; D is possibly TRBD1 (6 bases). The CDR3 length is 17 residues. The V end lost 4 bases, the J end lost 3 bases, and 21 bases lay between the germline ends. In germline, CDR1 is SNHLY, CDR2 FYNNEI. The CDR3 protein is CASSVRSLGAGKETQYF. The CDR3 nucleotides read TGTGCCAGCAGTGTGAGGAGTCTGGGGGCCGGCAAAGAGACCCAGTACTTC.

The gene calls are TRBV6-1 and TRBJ2-7; the match to TRBD2 covers 9 bases. CDR1 is MNHNS, CDR2 SASEGT, per germline. The ends lost 5 bases at V and 4 bases at J; junction bases unmatched: 9. The CDR3 is made up of 15 amino acids. The CDR3 sequence: CASSLDGTSRYEQYV. DNA for the CDR3: TGTGCCAGCAGTCTCGATGGGACTAGCAGGTACGAGCAGTACGTC.

About this clonotype: This may come from a read error, since a much larger clone is one base off. The V and J genes are TRBV3-1 and TRBJ2-4; no clear D gene. The germline V gene encodes CDR1 LGHDT and CDR2 YNNKEL (reference sequence). V was clipped by 4 bases and J by 9 bases, with 13 bases between them. This CDR3 comprises 13 residues. The CDR3 coding sequence is TGTGCCAGCAGCCCCACGTCCAGAACCATTCAGTACTTC. It codes for CASSPTSRTIQYF.

This clonotype was detected once. This sequence may be a read error, since a much larger clone differs from it by one base. V gene TRBV29-1 combines with J gene TRBJ2-5; possibly TRBD1 or TRBD2 for D (5 bases each). CDR3 length: 11 residues. Germline lookup yields CDR1 SQVTM and CDR2 ANQGSEA. DNA of the CDR3: TGCAGCGGAGGGACGAAAGAGACCCAGCACTTC. Its protein is CSGGTKETQHF.

The rearrangement uses TRBV7-9 and TRBJ2-3; 7 bases agree with TRBD2. CDR3 size: 14 residues. The junction had 4 bases not matched to a gene; V was cut back by 5 bases and J by 2 bases. Germline-derived CDR1 and CDR2 are SEHNR and FQNEAQ (reference sequence). The CDR3 bases are TGTGCCAGCAGCAGTCGGGGGGACACAGATACGCAGTATTTT. Protein product: CASSSRGDTDTQYF.

V gene TRBV19 combines with J gene TRBJ1-1, with TRBD1 matching 8 bases. Germline V lookup: CDR1 LNHDA, CDR2 SQIVND (reference sequence). J gave up 6 bases and V 6 bases, and 9 bases lay outside the gene matches. This CDR3 has 14 residues. As DNA, the CDR3 is TGTGCCAGTAGGACGACAGGGGCCGGCGCTGAAGCTTTCTTT. Translating gives CASRTTGAGAEAFF. The complete variable domain, with remaining parts taken from reference TRBV19 and TRBJ1-1, reads DGGITQSPKYLFRKEGQNVTLSCEQNLNHDAMYWYRQDPGQGLRLIYYSQIVNDFQKGDIAEGYSVSREKKESFPLTVTSAQKNPTAFYLCASRTTGAGAEAFFGQGTRLTVV.

This clonotype was seen repeatedly, ten times or more. The chain couples TRBV12-3 or TRBV12-4 to TRBJ1-3; 8 bases align to TRBD1. The CDR3 sequence is 14 residues long. V lost 7 bases to trimming and J lost 9 bases; unmatched junction nucleotides: 11. In nucleotides, the CDR3 is TGTGCCAGCACACCGGGACAGGCGTTTCCCACCATATATTTT. It codes for CASTPGQAFPTIYF.

The table lists this clonotype with many counts. The chain combines TRBV24-1 with TRBJ2-1, with 11 bases fitting TRBD2. This CDR3 comprises 17 residues. The V segment lost 2 bases and the J segment 4 bases; nucleotides outside the gene matches: 6. CDR1 and CDR2 (germline): KGHDR, SFDVKD. The CDR3 protein is CATSDYTGTSGYNEQFF. In DNA, the CDR3 is TGTGCCACCAGTGATTATACCGGGACTAGCGGTTACAATGAGCAGTTCTTC.

This clonotype was counted at least ten times. CDR3 DNA: TGTGCCATCAGTGACCCGGGGACAGGGGGGACCTACGAGCAGTACTTC. Amino acids: CAISDPGTGGTYEQYF. The chain combines TRBV10-3 with TRBJ2-7; 11 nucleotides agree with TRBD1. CDR3 length: 16 amino acids. J gave up 2 bases and V 3 bases, and 6 bases lay outside the gene matches. CDR1 and CDR2 (germline): ENHRY, SYGVKD.

This clonotype was seen only a few times. The CDR3 sequence is CASSGGPLTEAFF. CDR3 bases: TGTGCCAGCAGCGGAGGACCCCTCACTGAAGCTTTCTTT. The chain joins TRBV6-1 to TRBJ1-1, with D uncertain. The CDR3 contains 13 residues. The germline V and J ends were trimmed by 6 bases and 4 bases, with 12 bases remaining between them. The germline V gene encodes CDR1 MNHNS and CDR2 SASEGT.

There are a few counts of this clonotype. DNA of the CDR3: TGTGCCAGCAGCGGTCGACAGGGTAATCAGCCCCAGCATTTT. Translation: CASSGRQGNQPQHF. The chain is built from TRBV5-5 and TRBJ1-5, with 7 bases fitting TRBD1. Germline assignment: CDR1 SGHKS and CDR2 YYEKEE (reference sequence). V dropped 4 bases and J dropped 4; count of bases not matched to a gene: 5. This CDR3 is built from 14 residues.

The chain uses TRBV10-3 and TRBJ2-7; 8 bases match TRBD1. The CDR3 loop spans 14 amino acids. The germline gives CDR1 ENHRY, CDR2 SYGVKD. Trimming removed 10 bases from V and 2 bases from J; junction bases left unmatched: 10. The CDR3 DNA reads TGTGCCACCCGACAGGGGCCGCTCACCTACGAGCAGTACTTC. As protein: CATRQGPLTYEQYF.

On this clonotype itself: A much larger clone differs by one base, so this may be a read error. The chain links TRBV11-3 to TRBJ1-1, with a tentative D call TRBD1 (6 bases). CDR1 is SGHNT, CDR2 YENEEA, per germline. The CDR3 runs to 15 residues. The CDR3 sequence is CASSPGTSLNTEASF. The CDR3 DNA is TGTGCCAGCAGCCCGGGGACATCCTTGAACACTGAAGCTTCCTTT.

The chain uses TRBV7-2 and TRBJ2-5; D perhaps matches TRBD2 (5 bases). With 4 bases removed from V and 1 base from J, the gap between germline ends came to 7 bases. This CDR3 is built from 13 residues. Germline assignment: CDR1 SGHTA and CDR2 FQGNSA. CDR3 sequence reads: CASSWRVQETQYF. The CDR3 DNA reads TGTGCCAGCAGCTGGCGGGTCCAAGAGACCCAGTACTTC.

This clonotype was detected many times. This rearrangement joins TRBV24-1 to TRBJ1-5; D unclear. Trimming shortened V by 6 bases and J by 6 bases, and 11 bases separated the two germline ends. In germline, CDR1 is KGHDR, CDR2 SFDVKD. CDR3 length equals 13 residues. The CDR3 bases are TGTGCCACCAGTCAATCTTTGGTTCAGCCCCAGCATTTT. This translates into CATSQSLVQPQHF.

This clonotype is a singleton in its sample. V and J are TRBV6-4 and TRBJ1-2; no reliable D call. This CDR3 is built from 11 residues. CDR1 and CDR2 (germline): MRHNA, SNTAGT. V dropped 8 bases and J dropped 6 bases, with 10 bases sitting between them. The CDR3 reads CASRSEDGYTF. The CDR3 DNA sequence: TGTGCCAGCCGCAGTGAGGATGGCTACACCTTC.

This clonotype was found a few times. The junction and the germline gene differ at one end; a read error may be behind it. The gene calls are TRBV25-1 and TRBJ1-1, with TRBD1 as a possible D gene (6 bases). The CDR3 is 14 amino acids. Germline-derived CDR1 and CDR2 are MGHDK and SYGVNS. The CDR3, as DNA: TGTGCCCGCAGTGAATATGGGGGCGGGAGAGAAGCTTTCTTT. Translated, it gives CARSEYGGGREAFF.

This clonotype was observed at least ten times. The chain employs TRBV7-9 and TRBJ1-5, with D maybe TRBD1 (6 bases). Germline V lookup: CDR1 SEHNR, CDR2 FQNEAQ (reference sequence). The CDR3 length is 18 residues. V dropped 5 bases and J dropped 1 base, with 21 bases sitting between them. The CDR3 reads CASSGSTSTGPSNQPQHF. The CDR3 region has the DNA TGTGCCAGCAGCGGGTCTACCTCTACAGGGCCCAGCAATCAGCCCCAGCATTTT.

Ten or more counts support this clonotype. The chain carries TRBV24-1 and TRBJ2-3; 11 positions agree with TRBD1. The V and J ends lost 3 bases and 4 bases, in that order; junction bases with no gene match: 5. Germline V gene sequence: CDR1 KGHDR, CDR2 SFDVKD. The CDR3 contains 16 residues. CDR3 loop: CATSDAGTGGSDTQYF. Written as DNA, the CDR3 is TGTGCCACCAGTGATGCCGGGACAGGGGGATCAGATACGCAGTATTTT.

This clonotype came up a few times. The chain carries TRBV6-5 and TRBJ2-5; D may match TRBD1 or TRBD2 (5 bases each). The germline CDR1 and CDR2 sequences are MNHEY and SVGAGI. V dropped 1 base and J dropped 14 bases, with 11 bases sitting between them. The CDR3 runs 11 residues. The CDR3 region is CASSYLGDLYF. The CDR3, as DNA: TGTGCCAGCAGTTACTTGGGGGACCTTTACTTC.

For this clonotype: A read error may be the cause here, since a much bigger clone is one base away. The chain couples TRBV20-1 to TRBJ2-2, with D possibly TRBD2 on 5 matching bases. This CDR3 region has 17 residues. Germline V CDR1 and CDR2: DFQATT, SNEGSKA (reference sequence). CDR3 sequence: CSASTRHGRANTRELFF. The CDR3 coding sequence is TGCAGTGCTAGCACCCGCCACGGGCGGGCGAACACCAGGGAGCTGTTTTTT.